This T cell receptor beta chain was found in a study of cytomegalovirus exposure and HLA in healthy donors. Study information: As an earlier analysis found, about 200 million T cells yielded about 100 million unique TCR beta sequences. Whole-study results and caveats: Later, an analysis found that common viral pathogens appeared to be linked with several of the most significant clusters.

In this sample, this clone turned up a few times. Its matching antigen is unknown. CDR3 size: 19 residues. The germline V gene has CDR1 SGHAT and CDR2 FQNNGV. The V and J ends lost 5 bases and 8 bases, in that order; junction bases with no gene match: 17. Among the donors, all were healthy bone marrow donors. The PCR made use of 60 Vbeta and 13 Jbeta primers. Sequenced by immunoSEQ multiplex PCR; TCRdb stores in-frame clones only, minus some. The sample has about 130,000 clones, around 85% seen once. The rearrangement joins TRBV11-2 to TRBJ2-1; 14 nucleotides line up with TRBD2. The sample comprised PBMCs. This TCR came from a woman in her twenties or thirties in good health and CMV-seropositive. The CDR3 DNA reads TGTGCCAGCAGCCCCCTCCGCTCCTGGACTAGCGGGAGGAAGGATGAGCAGTTCTTC. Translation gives CASSPLRSWTSGRKDEQFF.